The 21 T cell receptor beta chains below come from one sample, sequenced in a study of T cell repertoires in cytomegalovirus infection. A single record per CDR3 protein comes from TCRdb applying MiXCR to the reads. The profile shows about 250,000 distinct CDR3 sequences, about 18% of them singletons. The sequenced material came from CD8+ T cells from PBMCs. The receptors were sampled from a human donor in good health (CMV status not recorded). Some clones in this sample may be carry-over from other donors' samples.

This clonotype appeared a few times. The chain recombines TRBV7-9 with TRBJ2-1; 8 positions agree with TRBD2. Trimming removed 5 bases from V and 4 bases from J; junction bases left unmatched: 13. The CDR3 is 17 residues long. Germline CDR1 SEHNR, CDR2 FQNEAQ (reference sequence). The chain's CDR3 is CASSPGVQAGGYNEQFF. The CDR3 bases are TGTGCCAGCAGCCCTGGGGTCCAGGCGGGGGGATACAATGAGCAGTTCTTC.

This sequence joins TRBV4-2 and TRBJ1-1; D is unresolved. V was cut by 0 bases and J by 7 bases, with 12 bases left in between. The CDR3 is 14 amino acids. Germline V gene lookup returns CDR1 LGHNA and CDR2 YNFKEQ. CDR3 amino acids: CASSQDAGPDEAFF. CDR3 bases: TGTGCCAGCAGCCAAGATGCCGGGCCGGATGAAGCTTTCTTT.

This clonotype was counted many times. The chain uses TRBV20-1 and TRBJ2-1, with TRBD1 matching 7 bases. Germline CDR1 is DFQATT and CDR2 is SNEGSKA (reference sequence). V trimming: 5 bases; J trimming: 1 base; junction bases outside the gene matches: 8. The CDR3 has 15 residues. CDR3 coding DNA: TGCAGTGCTCATCCCACAGGGGATTCCTACAATGAGCAGTTCTTC. The encoded protein is CSAHPTGDSYNEQFF.

V is TRBV25-1 and J is TRBJ2-1; D ambiguous. Germline CDR1 MGHDK, CDR2 SYGVNS. Trimming removed 7 bases from V and 4 bases from J, with 17 bases in between. The CDR3 runs 15 residues. CDR3 protein: CASNLILGHYNEQFF. The CDR3 DNA reads TGTGCCAGCAACCTTATATTAGGCCATTACAATGAGCAGTTCTTC. Full variable domain (missing parts from reference TRBV25-1 and TRBJ2-1): EADIYQTPRYLVIGTGKKITLECSQTMGHDKMYWYQQDPGMELHLIHYSYGVNSTEKGDLSSESTVSRIRTEHFPLTLESARPSHTSQYLCASNLILGHYNEQFFGPGTRLTVL.

This clonotype was seen repeatedly, ten times or more. DNA for the CDR3: TGTGCCAGCAGCCAAGTTGACAGGCGATACGAGCAGTACTTC. Its protein product is CASSQVDRRYEQYF. The gene calls are TRBV14 and TRBJ2-7; a weak D match, TRBD1 (6 bases). CDR3 length: 14 residues. Germline CDR1 and CDR2: SGHDN and FVKESK. V dropped 1 base and J dropped 4 bases, with 11 bases sitting between them. Full variable domain (remainder filled in from reference TRBV14 and TRBJ2-7): EAGVTQFPSHSVIEKGQTVTLRCDPISGHDNLYWYRRVMGKEIKFLLHFVKESKQDESGMPNNRFLAERTGGTYSTLKVQPAELEDSGVYFCASSQVDRRYEQYFGPGTRLTVT.

This chain joins TRBV4-2 and TRBJ2-7; 11 bases fit TRBD1. The V segment lost 0 bases and the J segment 5 bases; nucleotides outside the gene matches: 6. CDR3 length: 16 amino acids. CDR1 LGHNA and CDR2 YNFKEQ come from the germline V gene. CDR3 loop: CASSQDRGQGGNEQYF. The CDR3, as DNA: TGTGCCAGCAGCCAAGATAGGGGACAGGGGGGCAACGAGCAGTACTTC.

The rearrangement uses TRBV4-1 and TRBJ2-7; D might be TRBD1 (6 bases). With 1 base removed from V and 1 base from J, the gap between germline ends came to 14 bases. From germline, CDR1 is MGHRA and CDR2 YSYEKL. The CDR3 consists of 16 residues. The CDR3 DNA reads as TGCGCCAGCAGCCAAGGTTTAACAGGGCCTTCCTACGAGCAGTACTTC. As protein: CASSQGLTGPSYEQYF.

V gene TRBV7-9 combines with J gene TRBJ1-2; the D gene is possibly TRBD1 (5 bases). V lost 8 bases to trimming and J lost 4 bases, with 11 bases between them. Germline CDR1 is SEHNR and CDR2 is FQNEAQ (reference sequence). The CDR3 extends over 12 amino acids. The DNA of the CDR3 is TGTGCCAGCTCGACAGCCCCCTATGGCTACACCTTC. Amino acids: CASSTAPYGYTF.

There are many counts of this clonotype. The chain combines TRBV7-8 with TRBJ1-2; 7 bases agree with TRBD1. Trimming cost V 4 bases and J 8 bases; bases outside gene matches: 13. This CDR3 is 15 amino acids long. From germline, CDR1 is SGHVS and CDR2 FQNEAQ. The CDR3 here is CASSSSRGLASGYTF. CDR3 in DNA: TGTGCCAGCAGCTCCTCGAGGGGGCTCGCTAGCGGCTACACCTTC.

This clonotype was recorded at least ten times. The rearrangement joins TRBV7-2 to TRBJ2-5, with D perhaps given as TRBD1 or TRBD2 (5 bases each). The V end was cut by 2 bases, the J end by 5 bases, with 18 bases between. There are 16 residues in the CDR3. Germline CDR1 and CDR2: SGHTA and FQGNSA. CDR3 amino acids: CASSLYGPGAGETQYF. The CDR3 DNA sequence: TGTGCCAGCAGCTTATACGGGCCCGGGGCTGGGGAGACCCAGTACTTC.

This clonotype has at least ten counts. The CDR3 region has the DNA TGTGCCAGCAGCTCTCGGGCTACCTACGAGCAGTACTTC. Its protein is CASSSRATYEQYF. The V call is TRBV7-2, the J call TRBJ2-7; D gene unclear. CDR1 is SGHTA and CDR2 is FQGNSA in the germline V gene. The V gene lost 4 bases and the J gene lost 2 bases, with 9 bases spanning the gap. The CDR3 has 13 residues.

This clonotype turned up a few times. The CDR3 loop reads CSARVRQSREKLFF. CDR3 DNA sequence: TGCAGTGCTAGAGTCCGGCAGAGTCGAGAAAAACTGTTTTTT. V and J are TRBV20-1 and TRBJ1-4; D unresolved. Deletions cut 1 base from V and 8 bases from J, with 14 bases between. This CDR3 has 14 residues. Germline V gene lookup returns CDR1 DFQATT and CDR2 SNEGSKA (reference sequence).

This chain joins TRBV29-1 and TRBJ2-7; weak D call: TRBD1 (6 bases). CDR3 length equals 17 residues. Trimming shortened V by 5 bases and J by 4 bases, and 27 bases separated the two germline ends. Germline lookup yields CDR1 SQVTM and CDR2 ANQGSEA. CDR3 DNA sequence: TGCAGCGTTTCGGGGATCTCAGGGGCCTTAAATAGATACGAGCAGTACTTC. This encodes CSVSGISGALNRYEQYF.

This clonotype was seen more than once but under ten times. V usage is TRBV24-1 and J usage is TRBJ2-1; D call uncertain. Trimming stripped 3 bases from V and 10 bases from J, with 12 bases between. The CDR3 runs 13 residues. Germline V gene lookup returns CDR1 KGHDR and CDR2 SFDVKD. CDR3 DNA: TGTGCCACCAGTGATACGTCCATCCGGGAGCAGTTCTTC. As protein: CATSDTSIREQFF.

V is TRBV28 and J is TRBJ2-5, with D tentatively TRBD2 (7 bases). Deletions cut 6 bases from V and 4 bases from J, with 21 bases between. The CDR3 spans 16 residues. From germline, CDR1 is MDHEN and CDR2 SYDVKM. The CDR3 protein is CASRMRGGARSETQYF. The DNA of the CDR3 is TGTGCCAGCAGAATGCGAGGGGGGGCTAGGTCAGAGACCCAGTACTTC.

This clonotype appeared many times. The DNA of the CDR3 is TGTGCCATCATCGCGGGGGTGAGCCACAGAGATACGCAGTATTTT. It translates to CAIIAGVSHRDTQYF. This chain uses TRBV2 with TRBJ2-3, with 7 nucleotides matching TRBD2. Germline V gene data show CDR1 as SNHLY and CDR2 as FYNNEI. CDR3 length equals 15 residues. Trimming removed 10 bases from V and 5 bases from J; junction bases left unmatched: 15.

For this clonotype: An end of the junction does not agree with germline; a read error may underlie this. This chain links TRBV2 with TRBJ2-2, with D perhaps being TRBD1 or TRBD2 (5 bases each). The CDR3 is made up of 12 amino acids. Germline values: CDR1 SNHLY, CDR2 FYNNEI. The DNA of the CDR3 is TGTGCCAGCAGTGAGGACACCGGGGATCTGTTTTTT. The encoded protein is CASSEDTGDLFF.

This clonotype has ten or more counts. At one of its ends the junction is not consistent with the germline gene, which may arise from a read error. The chain links TRBV7-8 to TRBJ2-2; possible D gene TRBD1, 6 bases. The CDR3 spans 21 residues. Germline CDR1 reads SGHVS; CDR2 reads FQNEAQ. The CDR3 DNA reads TGTGCCAGCACCTTACACCCATTCCCTACAGATACGACAGGTTCTTCCGGGGAGCTGTTTTTT. Residues: CASTLHPFPTDTTGSSGELFF.

This clonotype showed up just a few times. The rearrangement links TRBV19 to TRBJ1-2; perhaps TRBD1 as D (5 bases). From germline, CDR1 is LNHDA and CDR2 SQIVND (reference sequence). Trimming shortened V by 7 bases and J by 8 bases, and 17 bases separated the two germline ends. The CDR3 is 13 amino acids. Here the CDR3 DNA reads TGTGCCAGTACCCTTCAGGGAGTTGGCGGCTACACCTTC. The encoded protein is CASTLQGVGGYTF.

This clonotype was observed many times. This chain connects TRBV28 to TRBJ2-7; TRBD1 matches 7 bases. The CDR3 has 13 amino acids. Germline trimming cut 5 bases from V and 5 bases from J; bases unmatched to any gene: 6. Germline loops: CDR1 MDHEN, CDR2 SYDVKM. CDR3 coding DNA: TGTGCCAGCAGTCTACAGGGGTCCCACGAGCAGTACTTC. It codes for CASSLQGSHEQYF.

The V and J genes are TRBV15 and TRBJ2-3; D not resolved. The CDR3 totals 12 residues. Trimming left V 0 bases short and J 5 bases short, with 3 bases between. CDR1 and CDR2 from the germline V gene are LNHNV and YYDKDF (reference sequence). CDR3 coding DNA: TGTGCCACCAGCAGAGATATAGATACGCAGTATTTT. Protein sequence: CATSRDIDTQYF.